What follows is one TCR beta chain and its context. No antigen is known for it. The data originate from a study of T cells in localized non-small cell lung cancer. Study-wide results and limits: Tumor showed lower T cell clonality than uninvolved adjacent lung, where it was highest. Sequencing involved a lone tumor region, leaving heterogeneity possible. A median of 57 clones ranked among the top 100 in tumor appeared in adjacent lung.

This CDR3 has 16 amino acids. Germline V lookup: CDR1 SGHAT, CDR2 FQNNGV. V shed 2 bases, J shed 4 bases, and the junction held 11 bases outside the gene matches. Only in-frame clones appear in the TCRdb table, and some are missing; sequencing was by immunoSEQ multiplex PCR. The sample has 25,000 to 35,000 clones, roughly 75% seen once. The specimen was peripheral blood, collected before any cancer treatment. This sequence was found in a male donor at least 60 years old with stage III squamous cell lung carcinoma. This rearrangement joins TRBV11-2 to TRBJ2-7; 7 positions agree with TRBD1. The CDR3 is CASSLLTTGRDYEQYF. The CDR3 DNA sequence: TGTGCCAGCAGCTTATTGACGACAGGGAGAGATTACGAGCAGTACTTC. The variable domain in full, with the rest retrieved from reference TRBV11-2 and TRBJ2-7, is EAGVAQSPRYKIIEKRQSVAFWCNPISGHATLYWYQQILGQGPKLLIQFQNNGVVDDSQLPKDRFSAERLKGVDSTLKIQPAKLEDSAVYLCASSLLTTGRDYEQYFGPGTRLTVT.